This TCR beta chain was sequenced during a study of control samples from healthy donors and cancer patients. Losses at the gene ends were 0 bases for V and 4 bases for J; bases not matched to a gene: 4. The CDR3 sequence is 15 residues long. In germline, CDR1 is SGDLS, CDR2 YYNGEE. Measured with immunoSEQ multiplex PCR; TCRdb has only the in-frame clones, and not every one. Among about 71,000 clones listed, around 92% were seen once. V usage is TRBV9 and J usage is TRBJ2-3; 8 nucleotides agree with TRBD1. The origin of this receptor is a man aged 60-69 years with lung cancer. Sequenced input: PBMCs. DNA of the CDR3: TGTGCCAGCAGCGTAGGAACAGGGGGACCAGATACGCAGTATTTT. It codes for CASSVGTGGPDTQYF.